One and the same sample provided the 18 T cell receptor beta chains below, sequenced in a study of read filtering for tumor transcriptome and immune sequencing. The library was built from approximately 400 ng RNA with molecular barcoded adaptors for alpha/delta and beta/gamma chains. TCRdb recomputed calls from the reads with MiXCR, one row per CDR3 protein. The data show tens of thousands of distinct CDR3 sequences, with approximately 19% seen just once and about an eighth held by the top ten. Sequencing was done on a sample of a population of CD138-negative cells sorted from bone marrow. The receptors derive from a donor at least 40 years old with multiple myeloma.

This clonotype was recorded many times. The gene calls are TRBV29-1 and TRBJ1-1; 12 positions match TRBD1. From germline, CDR1 is SQVTM and CDR2 ANQGSEA. The length of the CDR3 is 14 residues. V trimming: 7 bases; J trimming: 6 bases; junction bases outside the gene matches: 9. The CDR3 region has the DNA TGCAGCGGCGTTAACCGGGACAGGGGGCCTGAAGCTTTCTTT. The encoded protein is CSGVNRDRGPEAFF.

The genes are TRBV28 and TRBJ2-7; 16 positions match TRBD2. Germline assignment: CDR1 MDHEN and CDR2 SYDVKM. CDR3 length equals 19 residues. The trim removed 5 bases at V and 4 bases at J, leaving 14 bases unmatched. The CDR3 DNA follows: TGTGCCAGCAGTCGACTCCGGCCGGGACTAGCGGGAGGGACTTACGAGCAGTACTTC. It specifies CASSRLRPGLAGGTYEQYF. The whole variable domain, filled in from reference TRBV28 and TRBJ2-7, reads DVKVTQSSRYLVKRTGEKVFLECVQDMDHENMFWYRQDPGLGLRLIYFSYDVKMKEKGDIPEGYSVSREKKERFSLILESASTNQTSMYLCASSRLRPGLAGGTYEQYFGPGTRLTVT.

This clonotype was detected ten times or more. CDR3 in amino acids: CASSILGSGANVLTF. CDR3 nucleotide sequence: TGTGCCAGTAGTATACTGGGCTCTGGGGCCAACGTCCTGACTTTC. The chain employs TRBV19 and TRBJ2-6; D is uncertain. Between the trimmed V and J ends, which lost 2 bases and 0 bases, there was a span of 5 bases. Germline V lookup: CDR1 LNHDA, CDR2 SQIVND (reference sequence). CDR3 length: 15 residues.

This clonotype showed up many times. The rearrangement uses TRBV28 and TRBJ2-5; 8 bases map to TRBD1. From germline, CDR1 is MDHEN and CDR2 SYDVKM. The CDR3 loop spans 15 amino acids. J gave up 3 bases and V 7 bases, and 10 bases lay outside the gene matches. The CDR3 protein is CASTAGDRWEETQYF. Here the CDR3 DNA reads TGTGCCAGCACCGCCGGGGACAGGTGGGAAGAGACCCAGTACTTC.

In its sample, this clonotype was seen once. The junction departs from germline at one end; a sequencing error may be responsible. This chain connects TRBV7-9 to TRBJ2-7, with D possibly matching TRBD2 (5 bases). CDR1 and CDR2 (germline): SEHNR, FQNEAQ (reference sequence). This CDR3 contains 12 residues. DNA for the CDR3: TGTGCCAGCAGCTTAGACGACTACGGGCAGTGCTTC. Protein: CASSLDDYGQCF.

Turning to this clonotype: It may be a read error: a sequence one base away is much more abundant. The chain recombines TRBV19 with TRBJ1-4; no clear D. This CDR3 region has 13 residues. Trimming pared 3 bases from V and 7 bases from J, leaving 9 bases between. Germline V gives CDR1 LNHDA, CDR2 SQIVND (reference sequence). Written as DNA, the CDR3 is TGTGCCAGTAGTATCGTAGGGAGTGAAAAACTGTTTTTT. It specifies CASSIVGSEKLFF. Full variable domain (missing parts from reference TRBV19 and TRBJ1-4): DGGITQSPKYLFRKEGQNVTLSCEQNLNHDAMYWYRQDPGQGLRLIYYSQIVNDFQKGDIAEGYSVSREKKESFPLTVTSAQKNPTAFYLCASSIVGSEKLFFGSGTQLSVL.

On this clonotype itself: This may arise from a read error, as a much more abundant clone is one base away. This chain connects TRBV11-3 to TRBJ2-2; tentative D call: TRBD1 (7 bases). Germline V gives CDR1 SGHNT, CDR2 YENEEA. Trimming left V 11 bases short and J 6 bases short, with 13 bases between. The CDR3 has 12 residues. CDR3 region: CAADREAGELFF. CDR3 DNA sequence: TGTGCCGCCGACAGGGAGGCCGGGGAGCTGTTTTTT. Combining the CDR3 with reference TRBV11-3 and TRBJ2-2 gives the whole variable domain EAGVVQSPRYKIIEKKQPVAFWCNPISGHNTLYWYLQNLGQGPELLIRYENEEAVDDSQLPKDRFSAERLKGVDSTLKIQPAELGDSAVYLCAADREAGELFFGEGSRLTVL.

This clonotype was counted a few times. Being one base from a much bigger clone, this may be a read error. The V call is TRBV5-1, the J call TRBJ2-3, with 9 bases that match TRBD1. This CDR3 is built from 15 residues. Germline V gene sequence: CDR1 SGHRS, CDR2 YFSETQ. The CDR3 coding sequence is TGCGCCAGCAGCTCCGGGACAGGGAGCACAGATACGCGGTATTTT. This translates into CASSSGTGSTDTRYF.

Ten or more counts support this clonotype. The genes are TRBV7-9 and TRBJ2-3; 13 bases match TRBD2. This CDR3 is 16 amino acids long. Losses at the gene ends were 3 bases for V and 4 bases for J; bases not matched to a gene: 4. CDR1 is SEHNR and CDR2 is FQNEAQ in the germline V gene (reference sequence). The CDR3 DNA sequence: TGTGCCAGCAGCTTTGCCGGGACTAGCGGGGCAGATACGCAGTATTTT. It encodes CASSFAGTSGADTQYF.

This chain connects TRBV30 to TRBJ1-1; 7 bases match TRBD1. J lost 3 bases, V lost 3 bases, and 1 base had no gene match. Looked up from germline, CDR1 is GTSNPN and CDR2 is SVGIG (reference sequence). This CDR3 is 12 amino acids long. The CDR3 nucleotides are TGTGCCTGGAGCGACAGGGACACTGAAGCTTTCTTT. It yields the protein CAWSDRDTEAFF.

The chain is built from TRBV20-1 and TRBJ1-2; tentative D call: TRBD1 (5 bases). Germline V gene data show CDR1 as DFQATT and CDR2 as SNEGSKA (reference sequence). V lost 8 bases, J lost 7 bases, and 17 bases lay in between. The CDR3 sequence is 12 residues long. CDR3: CSTSGRGTGYTF. The CDR3 DNA follows: TGCAGTACTTCCGGGCGGGGCACTGGCTACACCTTC.

With respect to this clonotype: A much larger clone is a single base away; this may be a read error. The chain has TRBV7-7 and TRBJ2-5; the D is unclear. The CDR3 runs to 13 residues. The V gene's germline CDR1 is SSHAT and CDR2 FNYEAQ (reference sequence). DNA for the CDR3: TGTGCTAGCAGCTTAAGGGTAAAGGAGACCCAGTACTTC. Protein: CASSLRVKETQYF.

This clonotype was counted many times. The V gene is TRBV20-1, the J gene TRBJ2-1, with 13 bases matching TRBD2. The CDR3 is made up of 17 amino acids. The junction had 13 bases not matched to a gene; V was cut back by 6 bases and J by 5 bases. CDR1 is DFQATT and CDR2 is SNEGSKA in the germline V gene (reference sequence). CDR3 amino acids: CSAPKPGLAGSNNEQFF. In nucleotides, the CDR3 is TGCAGTGCCCCGAAGCCGGGACTAGCGGGGAGCAACAATGAGCAGTTCTTC.

This clonotype occurred many times. The chain links TRBV7-3 to TRBJ2-7; D is unresolved. Germline loops: CDR1 SGHTA, CDR2 FQGTGA. V shed 3 bases and J shed 5 bases, with 5 bases lying between them. There are 11 residues in the CDR3. The CDR3 here is CASSLIHEQYF. The CDR3 DNA sequence: TGTGCCAGCAGCTTGATCCACGAGCAGTACTTC.

V and J are TRBV20-1 and TRBJ2-1; possible D gene TRBD2, 5 bases. The CDR3 has 12 amino acids. Per germline, CDR1 DFQATT and CDR2 SNEGSKA (reference sequence). Trimming took off 3 bases at V and 8 bases at J, with 11 bases between the two ends. The DNA of the CDR3 is TGCAGTGCTAGGATATCCGGGGATGAGCAGTTCTTC. Amino acid sequence: CSARISGDEQFF.

Worth noting for this clonotype: Given a far larger clone just one base away, this is likely a sequencing read error. The V and J genes are TRBV5-1 and TRBJ1-6; D remains ambiguous. The end of the DNA aligns better with TRBJ1-1, so the J call may be wrong. The CDR3 extends over 13 amino acids. CDR1 is SGHRS and CDR2 is YFSETQ in the germline V gene. The CDR3 is CASSRDGGAEAFF. The CDR3 region has the DNA TGCGCCAGCAGCCGCGACGGTGGCGCTGAAGCTTTCTTT.

Note on this clonotype: Given a much more abundant clone one base away, this may be a read error. This chain connects TRBV20-1 to TRBJ1-2, with D hard to call. Germline V lookup: CDR1 DFQATT, CDR2 SNEGSKA (reference sequence). This CDR3 region has 17 residues. Trimming took 2 bases from V and 4 from J, leaving 23 bases between them. CDR3 sequence reads: CSARITGSSSLLYGYTF. Here the CDR3 DNA reads TGCAGTGCTAGAATCACGGGCAGTTCCAGCCTACTCTATGGCTACACCTTC.

The chain uses TRBV6-1 and TRBJ1-5; D is possibly TRBD1 (5 bases). The CDR3 has 13 amino acids. The germline CDR1 and CDR2 sequences are MNHNS and SASEGT. V lost 4 bases to trimming and J lost 5 bases, with 9 bases between them. CDR3 bases: TGTGCCAGCAGTGTGGCAGGGTATCAGCCCCAGCATTTT. Protein: CASSVAGYQPQHF.